The 19 T cell receptor beta chains listed next were all sequenced from one sample in a study of T cell responses to AZD1222 COVID-19 vaccine. The table came from immunoSEQ multiplex PCR; TCRdb's copy has only in-frame clones and leaves some out. Counted here are more than 250,000 clones, about 92% occurring once; the ten biggest clones make up roughly 0.51%. The specimen was peripheral blood, collected on day 0 of AZD1222 vaccination. Receptors originate from an adult in good health.

This sequence joins TRBV7-9 and TRBJ2-7; D unclear. CDR3 length equals 16 residues. V dropped 1 base and J dropped 2 bases, with 15 bases sitting between them. Germline V CDR1 and CDR2: SEHNR, FQNEAQ (reference sequence). This CDR3 reads CASSLGWANPTYEQYF. In nucleotides, the CDR3 is TGTGCCAGCAGCTTAGGCTGGGCAAATCCCACCTACGAGCAGTACTTC.

This rearrangement joins TRBV2 to TRBJ2-7; D is uncertain. CDR1 and CDR2 from the germline V gene are SNHLY and FYNNEI. The CDR3 runs to 11 residues. Trimming shortened V by 5 bases and J by 8 bases, and 10 bases separated the two germline ends. This chain's CDR3 is CASSTGQQQYF. The CDR3 DNA reads as TGTGCCAGCAGTACCGGGCAGCAGCAGTACTTC.

The CDR3 DNA is TGTGCCAGCAGTTTATCGCCAGGGACGGGCGGGGAGCTGTTTTTT. The encoded protein is CASSLSPGTGGELFF. V is TRBV27 and J is TRBJ2-2; the D call may be TRBD1 or TRBD2 (5 bases each). Trimming removed 0 bases at V and 7 bases at J, with 12 bases between. The CDR3 is 15 amino acids. Germline V gene lookup returns CDR1 MNHEY and CDR2 SMNVEV (reference sequence).

The chain recombines TRBV9 with TRBJ2-1; D remains ambiguous. Germline V gives CDR1 SGDLS, CDR2 YYNGEE. The CDR3 consists of 12 residues. V lost 4 bases to trimming and J lost 4 bases, with 6 bases between them. In nucleotides, the CDR3 is TGTGCCAGCAGCATACGATACAATGAGCAGTTCTTC. Its protein is CASSIRYNEQFF.

The gene calls are TRBV5-1 and TRBJ2-5; 7 bases are a match to TRBD2. The germline CDR1 and CDR2 sequences are SGHRS and YFSETQ. V lost 3 bases to trimming and J lost 1 base; unmatched junction nucleotides: 6. There are 15 residues in the CDR3. The CDR3 loop reads CASSSGGSGQETQYF. CDR3 in DNA: TGCGCCAGCAGCTCCGGGGGGAGCGGCCAAGAGACCCAGTACTTC.

This sequence joins TRBV4-1 and TRBJ2-7, with 11 bases aligning to TRBD2. Losses at the gene ends were 1 base for V and 7 bases for J; bases not matched to a gene: 9. The CDR3 is 16 residues long. Looked up from germline, CDR1 is MGHRA and CDR2 is YSYEKL. CDR3 protein: CASSQGAASGRREQYF. The CDR3 DNA reads TGCGCCAGCAGCCAAGGGGCAGCTAGCGGGAGGCGAGAGCAGTACTTC.

The chain couples TRBV10-2 to TRBJ1-5, with 8 bases lining up with TRBD1. CDR1 is WSHSY, CDR2 SAAADI, per germline. After removal of 2 bases from V and 0 bases from J, the junction contained 3 bases not matched to a gene. The CDR3 length is 16 residues. The CDR3 loop is CASSEDRGYSNQPQHF. For the CDR3, the DNA is TGCGCCAGCAGTGAGGACAGGGGATATAGCAATCAGCCCCAGCATTTT.

The chain combines TRBV19 with TRBJ1-5, with D uncertain. Trimming left V 7 bases short and J 0 bases short, with 10 bases between. The CDR3 has 14 residues. The germline CDR1 and CDR2 sequences are LNHDA and SQIVND (reference sequence). The CDR3 loop is CASNAGYSNQPQHF. The CDR3 bases are TGTGCCAGTAACGCCGGCTATAGCAATCAGCCCCAGCATTTT.

The chain joins TRBV7-2 to TRBJ2-1; 11 bases line up with TRBD2. The CDR3 sequence is 15 residues long. V dropped 5 bases and J dropped 3; count of bases not matched to a gene: 3. CDR1 and CDR2 (germline): SGHTA, FQGNSA. In DNA form, the CDR3 reads TGTGCCAGCAGCCTGACTAGCGGGGACTACAATGAGCAGTTCTTC. Encoded protein: CASSLTSGDYNEQFF.

This sequence joins TRBV10-3 and TRBJ1-2; TRBD1 agrees at 9 bases. This CDR3 region has 16 residues. From germline, CDR1 is ENHRY and CDR2 SYGVKD. Unmatched junction bases numbered 9, after V lost 3 bases and J lost 4 bases. The CDR3 sequence is CAISDSGTGFSYGYTF. DNA of the CDR3: TGTGCCATCAGTGATAGTGGGACAGGGTTCTCCTATGGCTACACCTTC.

This chain links TRBV3-1 (or the pseudogene TRBV3-2) with TRBJ2-7; D is ambiguous. Germline CDR1 LGHDT, CDR2 YNNKEL (reference sequence). The germline V and J ends were trimmed by 1 base and 2 bases, with 6 bases remaining between them. This CDR3 comprises 13 residues. Written as DNA, the CDR3 is TGTGCCAGCAGCCAAGGAGACCCCTACGAGCAGTACTTC. The encoded protein is CASSQGDPYEQYF.

This clone was picked up a small number of times. The J gene is TRBJ2-7, the V gene TRBV2; D unclear. CDR1 is SNHLY, CDR2 FYNNEI, per germline. With 7 bases removed from V and 2 bases from J, the gap between germline ends came to 9 bases. CDR3 size: 12 residues. CDR3 region: CASMLQAYEQYF. As DNA, the CDR3 is TGTGCCAGCATGCTGCAGGCCTACGAGCAGTACTTC. Using reference TRBV2 and TRBJ2-7 for the parts outside the CDR3, the full variable domain is EPEVTQTPSHQVTQMGQEVILRCVPISNHLYFYWYRQILGQKVEFLVSFYNNEISEKSEIFDDQFSVERPDGSNFTLKIRSTKLEDSAMYFCASMLQAYEQYFGPGTRLTVT.

This chain joins TRBV5-5 and TRBJ2-5, with 7 bases aligning to TRBD2. V lost 4 bases to trimming and J lost 7 bases; unmatched junction nucleotides: 7. There are 13 residues in the CDR3. In germline, CDR1 is SGHKS, CDR2 YYEKEE (reference sequence). The CDR3 DNA sequence: TGTGCCAGCAGCGCCACTAGCGCGGCGACCCAGTACTTC. The encoded protein is CASSATSAATQYF.

This chain joins TRBV28 and TRBJ1-1; 7 bases align to TRBD1. With V trimmed by 6 bases and J by 6 bases, 10 bases remained unmatched. Germline CDR1 and CDR2: MDHEN and SYDVKM. The CDR3 is 14 amino acids. CDR3 sequence: CASSLGQRGSEAFF. DNA of the CDR3: TGTGCCAGCAGCCTGGGACAGCGGGGGTCTGAAGCTTTCTTT.

The CDR3 bases are TGTGCAAGTCATAGTGTCGATACGCAGTATTTT. It yields the protein CASHSVDTQYF. The V gene is TRBV30, the J gene TRBJ2-3; D not resolved. Germline V lookup: CDR1 GTSNPN, CDR2 SVGIG (reference sequence). The CDR3 runs 11 residues.

The chain couples TRBV4-2 to TRBJ1-5; D ambiguous. The CDR3 spans 15 residues. Germline V gene lookup returns CDR1 LGHNA and CDR2 YNFKEQ. The germline V and J ends were trimmed by 4 bases and 3 bases, with 13 bases remaining between them. CDR3 in amino acids: CASSLRQSLNQPQHF. The CDR3 DNA sequence: TGTGCCAGCAGCCTACGACAAAGTCTCAATCAGCCCCAGCATTTT.

This clone was detected only once. The rearrangement links TRBV27 to TRBJ2-1; D ambiguous. Germline-derived CDR1 and CDR2 are MNHEY and SMNVEV (reference sequence). The CDR3 runs to 13 residues. V lost 8 bases to trimming and J lost 5 bases, with 13 bases between them. In DNA, the CDR3 is TGTGCCAGCCCCTACCCTTGGGACAATGAGCAGTTCTTC. Amino acid sequence: CASPYPWDNEQFF.

This clone was seen more than once but under ten times. The chain couples TRBV28 to TRBJ2-2, with D uncertain. Germline CDR1 is MDHEN and CDR2 is SYDVKM. V gave up 3 bases and J gave up 6 bases, with 5 bases separating them. This CDR3 comprises 12 residues. The CDR3 region is CASSFRAGELFF. The CDR3 DNA sequence: TGTGCCAGCAGTTTTCGGGCCGGGGAGCTGTTTTTT.

This clone appeared once. The genes are TRBV3-1 (or the pseudogene TRBV3-2) and TRBJ1-5; D not certain. Trimming pared 0 bases from V and 9 bases from J, leaving 9 bases between. The germline V gene has CDR1 LGHDT and CDR2 YNNKEL (reference sequence). The CDR3 extends over 13 amino acids. The CDR3 loop reads CASSQDKGVPQHF. The CDR3 coding sequence is TGTGCCAGCAGCCAAGATAAGGGAGTGCCCCAGCATTTT.